A single sample gave rise to the 9 T cell receptor beta chains below, sequenced in a study of cytomegalovirus exposure and HLA in healthy donors. The PCR was carried out with 60 Vbeta primers and 13 Jbeta primers. Using immunoSEQ multiplex PCR, the repertoire was profiled, and TCRdb retains in-frame clones only, with some absent. Of 100,000 or so clones in the sample, around 75% were seen once. The sample was PBMCs. The receptor source for this set is a man aged 35 to 55 in good health and CMV-seronegative.

The rearrangement joins TRBV4-3 to TRBJ1-1; D is uncertain. Trimming left V 0 bases short and J 4 bases short, with 15 bases between. Looked up from germline, CDR1 is LGHNA and CDR2 is YSLEER. This CDR3 comprises 16 residues. CDR3 nucleotide sequence: TGCGCCAGCAGCCAAGATCCGAGGGTTGAGGGCACTGAAGCTTTCTTT. This gives the protein CASSQDPRVEGTEAFF.

The chain links TRBV9 to TRBJ2-1; D gene ambiguous. The germline V and J ends were trimmed by 0 bases and 4 bases, with 8 bases remaining between them. CDR1 and CDR2 (germline): SGDLS, YYNGEE. The CDR3 has 14 amino acids. The CDR3 bases are TGTGCCAGCAGCGTAGGCCCGGGTTACAATGAGCAGTTCTTC. Residues: CASSVGPGYNEQFF.

The V and J genes are TRBV5-1 and TRBJ1-1; no clear D. Trimming took off 3 bases at V and 3 bases at J, with 15 bases between the two ends. CDR3 length: 15 residues. The V gene's germline CDR1 is SGHRS and CDR2 YFSETQ. The CDR3 nucleotides read TGCGCCAGCAGCTCGACGGGTACTTGGGACACTGAAGCTTTCTTT. Translation gives CASSSTGTWDTEAFF.

This clone was observed a handful of times. The CDR3 is CASSKTGVGGQPQHF. The CDR3 DNA reads TGCGCCAGCAGCAAGACAGGGGTGGGGGGTCAGCCCCAGCATTTT. The rearrangement joins TRBV5-1 to TRBJ1-5, with 8 bases aligning to TRBD1. The CDR3 has 15 amino acids. Losses at the gene ends were 4 bases for V and 6 bases for J; bases not matched to a gene: 9. Germline CDR1 SGHRS, CDR2 YFSETQ.

The table lists this clone with a few counts. The chain is built from TRBV7-9 and TRBJ1-5; 10 nucleotides line up with TRBD1. With 4 bases clipped from V and 1 base from J, the junction kept 4 bases outside the gene matches. The CDR3 covers 16 residues. CDR1 is SEHNR and CDR2 is FQNEAQ in the germline V gene (reference sequence). The CDR3 sequence is CASSSMGQGSNQPQHF. The CDR3 DNA is TGTGCCAGCAGCTCGATGGGACAGGGGAGCAATCAGCCCCAGCATTTT.

The chain is built from TRBV9 and TRBJ1-6, with a possible D match to TRBD1 (6 bases). CDR1 SGDLS and CDR2 YYNGEE come from the germline V gene. The CDR3 covers 19 residues. Trimming left V 0 bases short and J 0 bases short, with 16 bases between. The DNA for the CDR3 is TGTGCCAGCAGCGTAGGGGGGTTTACAGGGCGCTCCTATAATTCACCCCTCCACTTT. Amino acid sequence: CASSVGGFTGRSYNSPLHF.

This clone occurred a few times. The rearrangement uses TRBV10-3 and TRBJ1-1; 7 positions match TRBD1. CDR1 is ENHRY, CDR2 SYGVKD, per germline. The CDR3 loop spans 15 amino acids. The trim removed 7 bases at V and 5 bases at J, leaving 13 bases unmatched. The CDR3 sequence is CAIKGATGRQTEAFF. For the CDR3, the DNA is TGTGCCATCAAAGGGGCGACAGGGAGACAAACTGAAGCTTTCTTT.

This clone was seen a handful of times. Distinct nucleotide sequences in the sample also encode this CDR3. The chain is built from TRBV4-1 and TRBJ1-5, with 7 bases matching TRBD1. CDR1 is MGHRA, CDR2 YSYEKL, per germline. The V gene end was trimmed by 1 base and the J gene end by 3 bases; junction bases not matched to a gene: 3. The CDR3 extends over 15 amino acids. The DNA of the CDR3 is TGCGCCAGCAGCCAAGGGACAGGATTCAATCAGCCCCAGCATTTT. It yields the protein CASSQGTGFNQPQHF.

This sequence joins TRBV21-1 and TRBJ2-7; TRBD2, the table's D call, lacks a check against the DNA. TRBV21-1 is a pseudogene locus. There are 14 residues in the CDR3. CDR3 bases: TGTGCCAGCAGCAAAGTAGTAATGGTCTACGAGCAGTACTTC. Encoded protein: CASSKVVMVYEQYF.